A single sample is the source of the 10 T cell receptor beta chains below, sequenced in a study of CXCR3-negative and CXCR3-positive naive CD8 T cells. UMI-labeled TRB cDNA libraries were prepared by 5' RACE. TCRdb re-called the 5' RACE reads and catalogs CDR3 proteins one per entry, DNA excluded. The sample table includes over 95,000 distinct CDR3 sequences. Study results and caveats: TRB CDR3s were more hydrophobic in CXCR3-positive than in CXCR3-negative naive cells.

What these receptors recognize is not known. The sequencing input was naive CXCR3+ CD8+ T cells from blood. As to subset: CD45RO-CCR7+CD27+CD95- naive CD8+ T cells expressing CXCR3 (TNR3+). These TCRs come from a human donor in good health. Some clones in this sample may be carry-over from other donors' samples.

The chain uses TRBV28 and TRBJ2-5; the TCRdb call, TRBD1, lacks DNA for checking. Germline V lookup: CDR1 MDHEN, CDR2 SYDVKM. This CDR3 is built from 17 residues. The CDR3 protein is CASSLEGFRPPEQTQYF.

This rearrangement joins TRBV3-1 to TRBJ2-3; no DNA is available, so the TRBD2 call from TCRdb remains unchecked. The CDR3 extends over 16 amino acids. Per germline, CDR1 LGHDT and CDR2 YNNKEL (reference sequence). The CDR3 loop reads CASSQDWAGAADTQYF.

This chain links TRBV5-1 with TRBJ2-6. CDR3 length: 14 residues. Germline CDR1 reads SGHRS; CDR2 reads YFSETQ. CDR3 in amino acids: CASSWGQGANVLTF.

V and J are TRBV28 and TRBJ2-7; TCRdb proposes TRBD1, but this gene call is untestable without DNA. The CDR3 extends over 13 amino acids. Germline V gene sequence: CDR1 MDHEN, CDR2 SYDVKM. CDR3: CASSSGQSYEQYF. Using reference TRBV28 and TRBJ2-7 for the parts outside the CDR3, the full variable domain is DVKVTQSSRYLVKRTGEKVFLECVQDMDHENMFWYRQDPGLGLRLIYFSYDVKMKEKGDIPEGYSVSREKKERFSLILESASTNQTSMYLCASSSGQSYEQYFGPGTRLTVT.

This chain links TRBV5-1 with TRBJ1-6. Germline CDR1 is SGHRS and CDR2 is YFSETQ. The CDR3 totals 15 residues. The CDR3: CASSATVPDNSPLHF.

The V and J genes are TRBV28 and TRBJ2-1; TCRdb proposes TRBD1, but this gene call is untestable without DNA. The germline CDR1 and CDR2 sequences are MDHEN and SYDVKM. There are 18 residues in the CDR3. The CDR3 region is CASSGAPNRVGFYNEQFF.

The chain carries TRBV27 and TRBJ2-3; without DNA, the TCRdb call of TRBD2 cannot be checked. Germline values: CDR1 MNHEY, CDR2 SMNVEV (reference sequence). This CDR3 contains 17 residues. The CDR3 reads CASSLAGPGLVTDTQYF.

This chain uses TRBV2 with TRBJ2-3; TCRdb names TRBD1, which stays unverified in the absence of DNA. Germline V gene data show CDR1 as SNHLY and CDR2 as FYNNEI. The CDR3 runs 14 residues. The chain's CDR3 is CASSGGQGADTQYF.

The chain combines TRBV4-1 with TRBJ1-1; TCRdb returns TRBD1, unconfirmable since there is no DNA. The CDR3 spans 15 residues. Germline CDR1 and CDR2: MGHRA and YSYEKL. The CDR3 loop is CASSHTRTGYTEAFF.

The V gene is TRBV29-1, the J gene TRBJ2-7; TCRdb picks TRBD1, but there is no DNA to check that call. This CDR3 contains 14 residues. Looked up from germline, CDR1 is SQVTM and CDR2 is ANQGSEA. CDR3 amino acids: CSVYSPGHTYEQYF.